A single sample gave rise to the 21 T cell receptor beta chains below, sequenced in a study of CD8+ T cells in alopecia areata. Investigators isolated RNA and reverse transcribed it into cDNA to act as the sequencing template. Method: immunoSEQ multiplex PCR; TCRdb's copy keeps in-frame clones and lacks some. Of approximately 280,000 clones listed, roughly 64% are singletons. Treatment specified: oral pan-JAK inhibitor, 5-10 mg twice daily. The source material was CD4+ T cells sorted from blood, sampled at week 24, from a patient treated with tofacitinib. The receptor set was obtained from a human donor with alopecia areata.

The chain joins TRBV4-1 to TRBJ2-1, with 9 bases matching TRBD1. CDR1 MGHRA and CDR2 YSYEKL come from the germline V gene. The CDR3 has 17 residues. V shed 2 bases and J 1 base; nucleotides not matched to a gene: 6. CDR3 DNA: TGCGCCAGCAGCCAACCGGGACAGGGTAGGTCCTACAATGAGCAGTTCTTC. This gives the protein CASSQPGQGRSYNEQFF.

The chain couples TRBV29-1 to TRBJ2-3; D call uncertain. From germline, CDR1 is SQVTM and CDR2 ANQGSEA. Trimming shortened V by 1 base and J by 2 bases, and 4 bases separated the two germline ends. The CDR3 runs 12 residues. Here the CDR3 reads CSVEGTTDTQYF. CDR3 nucleotide sequence: TGCAGCGTTGAAGGGACCACAGATACGCAGTATTTT.

In regard to this clone: In the same sample, other DNA sequences code for this CDR3. The chain joins TRBV29-1 to TRBJ2-7, with no clear D. Per germline, CDR1 SQVTM and CDR2 ANQGSEA. The CDR3 consists of 12 residues. V was pared by 4 bases and J by 2 bases, with 9 bases between. CDR3 in amino acids: CSVVIGTYEQYF. In DNA form, the CDR3 reads TGCAGCGTTGTTATTGGGACCTACGAGCAGTACTTC.

The genes are TRBV15 and TRBJ2-7, with D unresolved. The germline CDR1 and CDR2 sequences are LNHNV and YYDKDF (reference sequence). The V end lost 0 bases, the J end lost 2 bases, and 11 bases lay between the germline ends. The CDR3 is 15 amino acids. The DNA for the CDR3 is TGTGCCACCAGCAGAGATCCAGGTGCCACCTACGAGCAGTACTTC. It codes for CATSRDPGATYEQYF.

This clone occurred a few times. This chain links TRBV7-3 with TRBJ2-1; maybe TRBD2 (5 bases). Trimming left V 0 bases short and J 1 base short, with 10 bases between. From germline, CDR1 is SGHTA and CDR2 FQGTGA. The CDR3 sequence is 16 residues long. The CDR3 DNA follows: TGTGCCAGCAGCTTAACCGCGACTATATCCTACAATGAGCAGTTCTTC. This gives the protein CASSLTATISYNEQFF.

V usage is TRBV29-1 and J usage is TRBJ2-4, with a weak D call TRBD1 (6 bases). V was pared by 0 bases and J by 2 bases, with 14 bases between. This CDR3 region has 16 residues. CDR1 and CDR2 from the germline V gene are SQVTM and ANQGSEA. CDR3 amino acids: CSVEERTVLSKNIQYF. CDR3 bases: TGCAGCGTTGAAGAAAGGACAGTACTGTCCAAAAACATTCAGTACTTC. The full variable domain, rest sourced from reference TRBV29-1 and TRBJ2-4, is SAVISQKPSRDICQRGTSLTIQCQVDSQVTMMFWYRQQPGQSLTLIATANQGSEATYESGFVIDKFPISRPNLTFSTLTVSNMSPEDSSIYLCSVEERTVLSKNIQYFGAGTRLSVL.

This clone was detected a few times. The chain has TRBV6-5 and TRBJ1-4; weak D call: TRBD1 (6 bases). CDR1 MNHEY and CDR2 SVGAGI come from the germline V gene. This CDR3 has 14 residues. The V end lost 6 bases, the J end lost 3 bases, and 11 bases lay between the germline ends. The CDR3 DNA reads TGTGCCAGCAGGCGGGCAGGGGCTAATGAAAAACTGTTTTTT. Protein sequence: CASRRAGANEKLFF.

CDR3 bases: TGCACCAGCAGAAATGCAGGTTTGTGCACAAGTCGGGCCAACGTCCTGACTTTC. Its translation is CTSRNAGLCTSRANVLTF. This chain links TRBV1 with TRBJ2-6; the table's TRBD1 call for D was not verified on the DNA. TRBV1 is given as a pseudogene. The length of the CDR3 is 18 residues.

This clone was counted between two and nine times. This sequence joins TRBV5-1 and TRBJ2-3; 9 nucleotides align to TRBD1. CDR1 is SGHRS, CDR2 YFSETQ, per germline. The CDR3 contains 15 residues. V trimming: 0 bases; J trimming: 4 bases; junction bases outside the gene matches: 3. The CDR3 DNA follows: TGCGCCAGCAGCTTGGAGGGACAGGGCCCAGATACGCAGTATTTT. Encoded protein: CASSLEGQGPDTQYF. The entire variable domain, with the rest obtained from reference TRBV5-1 and TRBJ2-3, is as follows: KAGVTQTPRYLIKTRGQQVTLSCSPISGHRSVSWYQQTPGQGLQFLFEYFSETQRNKGNFPGRFSGRQFSNSRSEMNVSTLELGDSALYLCASSLEGQGPDTQYFGPGTRLTVL.

The chain joins TRBV2 to TRBJ2-3; 8 bases align to TRBD1. CDR1 is SNHLY, CDR2 FYNNEI, per germline. The ends lost 6 bases at V and 2 bases at J; junction bases unmatched: 7. The CDR3 is 15 residues long. CDR3 sequence: CASSAGQEITDTQYF. The CDR3 nucleotides are TGTGCCAGCAGCGCGGGACAGGAAATCACAGATACGCAGTATTTT. The full variable domain, its missing parts supplied by reference TRBV2 and TRBJ2-3, is EPEVTQTPSHQVTQMGQEVILRCVPISNHLYFYWYRQILGQKVEFLVSFYNNEISEKSEIFDDQFSVERPDGSNFTLKIRSTKLEDSAMYFCASSAGQEITDTQYFGPGTRLTVL.

The V call is TRBV30, the J call TRBJ2-5, with D maybe TRBD1 (6 bases). Germline CDR1 and CDR2: GTSNPN and SVGIG (reference sequence). This CDR3 spans 12 amino acids. Between the trimmed V and J ends, which lost 5 bases and 0 bases, there was a span of 7 bases. The CDR3 sequence is CAWGTNQETQYF. CDR3 coding DNA: TGTGCCTGGGGGACAAACCAAGAGACCCAGTACTTC.

This clone was counted a few times. V gene TRBV28 combines with J gene TRBJ2-7; D possibly corresponds to TRBD1 (5 bases). CDR3 length equals 13 residues. Germline V gives CDR1 MDHEN, CDR2 SYDVKM. Trimming stripped 6 bases from V and 3 bases from J, with 12 bases between. The CDR3 nucleotides read TGTGCCAGCAGCCCCAGGGCCAACTACGAGCAGTACTTC. It specifies CASSPRANYEQYF.

The chain has TRBV30 and TRBJ1-2; TRBD1 is a possible D gene (5 bases). V gave up 6 bases and J gave up 0 bases, with 17 bases separating them. The CDR3 contains 15 residues. Germline V gene lookup returns CDR1 GTSNPN and CDR2 SVGIG (reference sequence). CDR3 residues: CACVDRKKTNYGYTF. The CDR3, as DNA: TGTGCCTGTGTTGACAGAAAGAAGACTAACTATGGCTACACCTTC.

This clone turned up a few times. The chain joins TRBV6-6 to TRBJ1-3; possible D gene TRBD1, 5 bases. The CDR3 contains 14 residues. V lost 5 bases, J lost 4 bases, and 12 bases lay in between. The germline V gene encodes CDR1 MNHNY and CDR2 SVGAGI (reference sequence). The CDR3 sequence: CASSPRESGNTIYF. In DNA form, the CDR3 reads TGTGCCAGCAGTCCCAGGGAGTCCGGAAACACCATATATTTT.

The rearrangement links TRBV28 to TRBJ2-3; D gene ambiguous. The ends were cut back, 3 bases at V and 2 bases at J, with 15 bases in the middle. The CDR3 covers 16 residues. Germline-derived CDR1 and CDR2 are MDHEN and SYDVKM. The CDR3 spells CASSFLDRSPTDTQYF. In nucleotides, the CDR3 is TGTGCCAGCAGTTTTCTTGACCGGAGTCCCACAGATACGCAGTATTTT.

This clone appeared a few times. This chain links TRBV28 with TRBJ2-7; D is tentatively TRBD1 or TRBD2 (5 bases each). Germline lookup yields CDR1 MDHEN and CDR2 SYDVKM. The CDR3 sequence is 14 residues long. V was pared by 7 bases and J by 3 bases, with 16 bases between. The CDR3 region has the DNA TGTGCCAGCAACACCCAGGGAGTCGGCTACGAGCAGTACTTC. Its protein product is CASNTQGVGYEQYF.

The V and J genes are TRBV29-1 and TRBJ2-5; D unresolved. The V end was cut by 1 base, the J end by 0 bases, with 9 bases between. The CDR3 is 14 residues long. In germline, CDR1 is SQVTM, CDR2 ANQGSEA. The CDR3 DNA reads as TGCAGCGTTGAAGTTTCGGGCAACCAAGAGACCCAGTACTTC. This translates into CSVEVSGNQETQYF.

The chain has TRBV5-6 and TRBJ1-1, with a weak D call TRBD1 (6 bases). Germline V CDR1 and CDR2: SGHDT, YYEEEE. Deletions cut 3 bases from V and 4 bases from J, with 13 bases between. The CDR3 has 14 amino acids. The CDR3 loop is CASSYTGKPTEAFF. In nucleotides, the CDR3 is TGTGCCAGCAGCTATACAGGGAAACCCACTGAAGCTTTCTTT. Full variable domain (rest looked up from reference TRBV5-6 and TRBJ1-1): DAGVTQSPTHLIKTRGQQVTLRCSPKSGHDTVSWYQQALGQGPQFIFQYYEEEERQRGNFPDRFSGHQFPNYSSELNVNALLLGDSALYLCASSYTGKPTEAFFGQGTRLTVV.

The chain carries TRBV7-9 and TRBJ1-1; 9 bases match TRBD1. This CDR3 has 14 residues. The germline gives CDR1 SEHNR, CDR2 FQNEAQ (reference sequence). With 5 bases clipped from V and 2 bases from J, the junction kept 3 bases outside the gene matches. CDR3 region: CASSPQGANTEAFF. CDR3 nucleotide sequence: TGTGCCAGCAGCCCACAGGGGGCTAACACTGAAGCTTTCTTT.

The chain uses TRBV10-3 and TRBJ2-5, with 10 positions matching TRBD2. This CDR3 region has 15 residues. Germline trimming cut 6 bases from V and 1 base from J; bases unmatched to any gene: 5. The germline gives CDR1 ENHRY, CDR2 SYGVKD. The CDR3 region has the DNA TGTGCCATCAGGGGCGCTAGCGGGAGCCAAGAGACCCAGTACTTC. Translated: CAIRGASGSQETQYF.

The rearrangement links TRBV5-1 to TRBJ1-6, with TRBD1 matching over 7 bases. V gave up 3 bases and J gave up 9 bases; unmatched junction bases: 18. Germline CDR1 and CDR2: SGHRS and YFSETQ. The CDR3 loop spans 18 amino acids. The CDR3 nucleotides are TGCGCCAGCAGCTCCGGGACAGCCGGCAGACAGTCCCCTTCACCCCTCCACTTT. Its translation is CASSSGTAGRQSPSPLHF.